The 27 T cell receptor beta chains reported below all come from one sample, sequenced in a study of T cell changes during pregnancy in multiple sclerosis. The method was immunoSEQ multiplex PCR; TCRdb's version includes in-frame clones alone and lacks a portion of them. The sample has some 60,000 clones; about 83% are singletons. Material: peripheral blood from another person, used as feeder cells. The receptors derive from a human donor whose cells served as feeder cells for cultures in a pregnancy study.

The chain couples TRBV7-6 to TRBJ2-5, with D unclear. V lost 2 bases, J lost 3 bases, and 7 bases lay in between. CDR1 is SGHVS and CDR2 is FNYEAQ in the germline V gene. There are 13 residues in the CDR3. The CDR3 spells CASSLIREETQYF. CDR3 DNA sequence: TGTGCCAGCAGCTTAATCCGGGAAGAGACCCAGTACTTC.

The V call is TRBV5-6, the J call TRBJ1-1; maybe TRBD1 (5 bases). The CDR3 runs to 15 residues. The V gene's germline CDR1 is SGHDT and CDR2 YYEEEE. V was pared by 0 bases and J by 1 base, with 10 bases between. As DNA, the CDR3 is TGTGCCAGCAGCTTGGGGGGACGGCCGAACACTGAAGCTTTCTTT. Translation: CASSLGGRPNTEAFF.

V usage is TRBV2 and J usage is TRBJ1-2, with no clear D. The ends were cut back, 5 bases at V and 4 bases at J, with 11 bases in the middle. Germline V gene sequence: CDR1 SNHLY, CDR2 FYNNEI. CDR3 length: 13 amino acids. The CDR3 is CASSPTVGYGYTF. In DNA form, the CDR3 reads TGTGCCAGCAGTCCGACGGTTGGCTATGGCTACACCTTC.

The chain uses TRBV9 and TRBJ2-4; no firm D call. The CDR3 totals 17 residues. Germline V gene lookup returns CDR1 SGDLS and CDR2 YYNGEE. The V end lost 4 bases, the J end lost 4 bases, and 21 bases lay between the germline ends. CDR3 coding DNA: TGTGCCAGCAGCCCAAGGCTCGAATCTCACTTAAAAAACATTCAGTACTTC. Residues: CASSPRLESHLKNIQYF.

This chain uses TRBV19 with TRBJ2-1; TRBD2 agrees at 11 bases. CDR1 LNHDA and CDR2 SQIVND come from the germline V gene (reference sequence). J gave up 4 bases and V 0 bases, and 11 bases lay outside the gene matches. The CDR3 contains 19 residues. As DNA, the CDR3 is TGTGCCAGTAGTATAGATCACGTAGCGGGGGGGTTGAAGTACAATGAGCAGTTCTTC. Its translation is CASSIDHVAGGLKYNEQFF.

The CDR3 is CASSLSASGEYEQYF. CDR3 nucleotide sequence: TGCGCCAGCAGCCTTTCCGCGTCAGGGGAGTACGAGCAGTACTTC. The chain carries TRBV4-3 and TRBJ2-7; D is possibly TRBD1 (6 bases). V shed 4 bases and J shed 4 bases, with 17 bases lying between them. The CDR3 extends over 15 amino acids. Germline V gene data show CDR1 as LGHNA and CDR2 as YSLEER.

CDR3 nucleotides: TGTGCCAGCAGCCCCTCGGAGGGAGCGAGAGCTTTCTTT. Translating it yields CASSPSEGARAFF. The V and J genes are TRBV9 and TRBJ1-1; D not resolved. The V gene's germline CDR1 is SGDLS and CDR2 YYNGEE. V was cut by 4 bases and J by 10 bases, with 17 bases left in between. The CDR3 contains 13 residues.

As to this clone: This same CDR3 is encoded by further DNA sequences in the sample. The rearrangement links TRBV6-5 to TRBJ2-3; tentatively, D is TRBD2 (5 bases). V lost 2 bases, J lost 3 bases, and 6 bases lay in between. This CDR3 region has 13 residues. Germline V gene sequence: CDR1 MNHEY, CDR2 SVGAGI. This chain's CDR3 is CASSYPGTDTQYF. For the CDR3, the DNA is TGTGCCAGCAGTTACCCGGGAACAGATACGCAGTATTTT.

The chain couples TRBV9 to TRBJ1-2, with D tentatively TRBD1 (6 bases). Trimming pared 3 bases from V and 2 bases from J, leaving 14 bases between. CDR1 SGDLS and CDR2 YYNGEE come from the germline V gene. The CDR3 has 15 amino acids. The CDR3 sequence is CASSGTRGWNYGYTF. For the CDR3, the DNA is TGTGCCAGCAGCGGAACCAGGGGATGGAACTATGGCTACACCTTC.

This clone showed up just once. The CDR3 DNA is TGTGCCAGCAGCCAAGCCGTCTCTGGAAACACCATATATTTT. The encoded protein is CASSQAVSGNTIYF. V gene TRBV14 combines with J gene TRBJ1-3; the D is unclear. Germline values: CDR1 SGHDN, CDR2 FVKESK. Trimming cost V 1 base and J 0 bases, with 4 bases left between them. The CDR3 totals 14 residues.

The chain joins TRBV4-1 to TRBJ1-1, with D possibly being TRBD1 (6 bases). V was shortened by 6 bases and J by 1 base, with 12 bases between the two germline ends. Germline V lookup: CDR1 MGHRA, CDR2 YSYEKL. The CDR3 is made up of 14 amino acids. CDR3 bases: TGCGCCAGCAGGGGGACACTAAGGAACACTGAAGCTTTCTTT. Translated, it gives CASRGTLRNTEAFF.

This chain uses TRBV4-2 with TRBJ1-2; D unclear. Trimming took off 0 bases at V and 4 bases at J, with 9 bases between the two ends. This CDR3 has 14 amino acids. CDR1 LGHNA and CDR2 YNFKEQ come from the germline V gene. The chain's CDR3 is CASSQEEVSYGYTF. The DNA for the CDR3 is TGTGCCAGCAGCCAAGAAGAGGTCAGCTATGGCTACACCTTC.

The rearrangement links TRBV5-6 to TRBJ2-7, with D possibly being TRBD1 (6 bases). This CDR3 has 15 residues. The V end was cut by 4 bases, the J end by 1 base, with 15 bases between. Germline loops: CDR1 SGHDT, CDR2 YYEEEE. The chain's CDR3 is CASSRPTGQSYEQYF. As DNA, the CDR3 is TGTGCCAGCAGCCGGCCCACAGGGCAGTCCTACGAGCAGTACTTC.

This rearrangement joins TRBV10-3 to TRBJ1-3; D might be TRBD1 (5 bases). V was trimmed by 10 bases and J by 0 bases, leaving 19 bases between them. The CDR3 contains 16 residues. Looked up from germline, CDR1 is ENHRY and CDR2 is SYGVKD. The chain's CDR3 is CARPDRHIFSGNTIYF. CDR3 sequence (DNA): TGTGCCAGACCAGACAGACACATTTTCTCTGGAAACACCATATATTTT.

The chain joins TRBV7-9 to TRBJ2-1, with D perhaps TRBD2 (6 bases). Trimming shortened V by 0 bases and J by 5 bases, and 8 bases separated the two germline ends. The germline V gene encodes CDR1 SEHNR and CDR2 FQNEAQ (reference sequence). The CDR3 runs to 14 residues. The CDR3: CASSLAGGNNEQFF. The CDR3 DNA is TGTGCCAGCAGCTTAGCGGGGGGAAACAATGAGCAGTTCTTC.

The rearrangement links TRBV2 to TRBJ1-2, with TRBD1 identical over 8 bases. CDR1 and CDR2 (germline): SNHLY, FYNNEI. V shed 7 bases and J 5 bases; nucleotides not matched to a gene: 9. The CDR3 totals 14 residues. DNA for the CDR3: TGTGCCAGCAAAGTTTCGACAGGGGCGTATGGCTACACCTTC. It specifies CASKVSTGAYGYTF.

This clone was counted only a few times. This chain uses TRBV27 with TRBJ1-5; a possible D gene is TRBD1 (6 bases). V was pared by 5 bases and J by 4 bases, with 12 bases between. CDR3 length: 14 amino acids. Per the germline V gene, CDR1 is MNHEY and CDR2 is SMNVEV (reference sequence). The CDR3 region has the DNA TGTGCCAGCAGTGCACAGGGTTGGAATCAGCCCCAGCATTTT. As protein: CASSAQGWNQPQHF.

Only a few counts were recorded for this clone. The chain couples TRBV5-1 to TRBJ1-6; D not resolved. The CDR3 spans 15 residues. V was shortened by 0 bases and J by 10 bases, with 14 bases between the two germline ends. Per germline, CDR1 SGHRS and CDR2 YFSETQ. Written as DNA, the CDR3 is TGCGCCAGCAGCTTGGAAGGGAGGAGGGAATCACCCCTCCACTTT. Translation: CASSLEGRRESPLHF.

V is TRBV2 and J is TRBJ2-1; unclear D gene. There are 13 residues in the CDR3. From germline, CDR1 is SNHLY and CDR2 FYNNEI. With 0 bases removed from V and 10 bases from J, the gap between germline ends came to 10 bases. CDR3 in amino acids: CASSEAVAGEQFF. For the CDR3, the DNA is TGTGCCAGCAGTGAAGCGGTAGCCGGGGAGCAGTTCTTC. The full variable domain, rest sourced from reference TRBV2 and TRBJ2-1, is EPEVTQTPSHQVTQMGQEVILRCVPISNHLYFYWYRQILGQKVEFLVSFYNNEISEKSEIFDDQFSVERPDGSNFTLKIRSTKLEDSAMYFCASSEAVAGEQFFGPGTRLTVL.

This clone was seen just once. The chain carries TRBV27 and TRBJ2-6, with D maybe TRBD2 (5 bases). The CDR3 totals 16 residues. The V gene's germline CDR1 is MNHEY and CDR2 SMNVEV (reference sequence). V was clipped by 3 bases and J by 1 base, with 10 bases between them. In nucleotides, the CDR3 is TGTGCCAGCAGTTTGGGCGGGTTTTCTGGGGCCAACGTCCTGACTTTC. Its translation: CASSLGGFSGANVLTF. The entire variable domain, with the rest obtained from reference TRBV27 and TRBJ2-6, is as follows: EAQVTQNPRYLITVTGKKLTVTCSQNMNHEYMSWYRQDPGLGLRQIYYSMNVEVTDKGDVPEGYKVSRKEKRNFPLILESPSPNQTSLYFCASSLGGFSGANVLTFGAGSRLTVL.

The genes are TRBV7-2 and TRBJ2-5; D gene uncertain. This CDR3 has 12 residues. Germline lookup yields CDR1 SGHTA and CDR2 FQGNSA. The V end lost 6 bases, the J end lost 5 bases, and 10 bases lay between the germline ends. CDR3 coding DNA: TGTGCCAGCAGTTCAATGGTGGAGACCCAGTACTTC. Its translation is CASSSMVETQYF.

V gene TRBV5-6 combines with J gene TRBJ2-7, with 8 bases identical to TRBD1. The CDR3 has 14 residues. Trimming removed 4 bases from V and 1 base from J; junction bases left unmatched: 4. Germline CDR1 SGHDT, CDR2 YYEEEE. CDR3 residues: CASSPTGGSYEQYF. The DNA for the CDR3 is TGTGCCAGCAGCCCTACAGGGGGGTCCTACGAGCAGTACTTC.

This clone was counted a few times. V usage is TRBV11-2 and J usage is TRBJ1-2, with 9 bases matching TRBD1. CDR1 and CDR2 (germline): SGHAT, FQNNGV. The CDR3 loop spans 13 amino acids. V lost 5 bases, J lost 4 bases, and 2 bases stayed unmatched. CDR3 loop: CASSPTGGYGYTF. CDR3 DNA: TGTGCCAGCAGCCCGACAGGGGGCTATGGCTACACCTTC.

This sequence joins TRBV4-3 and TRBJ2-3, with 13 bases lining up with TRBD2. Trimming took 1 base from V and 3 from J; bases not matched to a gene: 10. The CDR3 contains 19 residues. Germline V CDR1 and CDR2: LGHNA, YSLEER. DNA for the CDR3: TGCGCCAGCAGCCAAGTGACTGGGACTAGCGGGACATTTACAGATACGCAGTATTTT. Amino acid sequence: CASSQVTGTSGTFTDTQYF.

The J gene is TRBJ1-1, the V gene TRBV30; maybe TRBD1 (6 bases). In germline, CDR1 is GTSNPN, CDR2 SVGIG (reference sequence). Trimming left V 0 bases short and J 1 base short, with 6 bases between. The CDR3 length is 13 residues. The CDR3 region has the DNA TGTGCCTGGAGTGTACAGGGGAACACTGAAGCTTTCTTT. Its translation is CAWSVQGNTEAFF.

The J gene is TRBJ2-3, the V gene TRBV4-2; 11 nucleotides line up with TRBD2. The ends lost 3 bases at V and 6 bases at J; junction bases unmatched: 2. The CDR3 spans 14 residues. Germline CDR1 reads LGHNA; CDR2 reads YNFKEQ. The CDR3: CASSHGTSGDTQYF. The CDR3 DNA reads as TGTGCCAGCAGCCACGGGACTAGCGGCGATACGCAGTATTTT.

The V gene is TRBV5-1, the J gene TRBJ2-7; D is unclear. V was pared by 4 bases and J by 3 bases, with 17 bases between. The CDR3 has 15 amino acids. Germline CDR1 SGHRS, CDR2 YFSETQ. This CDR3 is CASSPYFDPNYEQYF. The CDR3 coding sequence is TGCGCCAGCAGCCCTTACTTCGACCCTAACTACGAGCAGTACTTC.